The subject of this entry is one T cell receptor beta chain. Time point defined: pretreatment peripheral blood. The germline V gene encodes CDR1 MNHEY and CDR2 SVGAGI. The J segment lost 8 bases and the V segment lost 5 bases, leaving 5 bases of the junction unmatched. There are 13 residues in the CDR3. This specimen belongs to a study of PD-L1 blockade in urothelial cancer. Study-level background: Patients commenced intravenous atezolizumab, 1,200 mg every 3 weeks, in the mid-2010s. Most patients, about 85% of the roughly 30, were males with bladder-origin cancer.

TCRdb's table, derived via immunoSEQ multiplex PCR, lists solely in-frame clones and lacks some. In the table there are tens of thousands of clones, roughly 80% of which are singletons. Source: PBMCs, taken around atezolizumab (anti-PD-L1) treatment. The sequence derives from a man aged 50 or older with urothelial cancer. The genes are TRBV6-5 and TRBJ2-1; 8 bases agree with TRBD2. The CDR3 nucleotides are TGTGCCAGCAGTAGGACTAGCAGGCATGAGCAGTTCTTC. Translation gives CASSRTSRHEQFF.